A single sample is the source of the 21 T cell receptor beta chains below, sequenced in a study of blood T cell repertoires in COVID-19. Assay: immunoSEQ multiplex PCR; the TCRdb copy retains only in-frame clones and omits some. The sample contains about 360,000 clones, 70% to 85% of which appear only once. The material sequenced was peripheral blood. These TCRs come from a human donor with acute or convalescent COVID-19. The donor label of this sample is uncertain.

The gene calls are TRBV4-1 and TRBJ2-1, with 12 bases identical to TRBD2. After removal of 3 bases from V and 7 bases from J, the junction contained 10 bases not matched to a gene. Germline V gene data show CDR1 as MGHRA and CDR2 as YSYEKL. The CDR3 is 17 residues long. This CDR3 is CASSHKTTSGGWNEQFF. The CDR3 region has the DNA TGCGCCAGCAGCCATAAGACCACTAGCGGGGGGTGGAATGAGCAGTTCTTC.

V is TRBV21-1 and J is TRBJ2-7; the DNA was not compared with TRBD1, the D call given in the table. TRBV21-1 is a listed pseudogene. The CDR3 extends over 17 amino acids. The CDR3 region has the DNA TGTGCCAGCCCGAAAAAGGTATTGTTCAGGTCTTCCTACGAGCAGTACTTC. Amino acid sequence: CASPKKVLFRSSYEQYF.

The CDR3 region has the DNA TGCGCCAGCAGCTTGGGATTGGGGCGGGGGGCCACCTACGAGCAGTACTTC. Its protein is CASSLGLGRGATYEQYF. The V call is TRBV5-1, the J call TRBJ2-7; 8 bases line up with TRBD2. The CDR3 totals 17 residues. Germline V gene lookup returns CDR1 SGHRS and CDR2 YFSETQ. V lost 0 bases to trimming and J lost 2 bases; unmatched junction nucleotides: 10.

This chain joins TRBV10-3 and TRBJ2-5; D uncertain. The CDR3 runs to 16 residues. The V and J ends lost 6 bases and 5 bases respectively, with 22 bases between them. Germline assignment: CDR1 ENHRY and CDR2 SYGVKD. The CDR3 reads CAISDDFGGRGETQYF. The CDR3 coding sequence is TGTGCCATCAGCGATGATTTCGGCGGCCGTGGGGAGACCCAGTACTTC.

This rearrangement joins TRBV6-5 to TRBJ2-6, with 7 bases aligning to TRBD1. Trimming removed 4 bases from V and 3 bases from J; junction bases left unmatched: 3. CDR3 length equals 15 residues. Germline V gene data show CDR1 as MNHEY and CDR2 as SVGAGI. DNA for the CDR3: TGTGCCAGCAGTTCAACAGGGGTTGGGGCCAACGTCCTGACTTTC. It yields the protein CASSSTGVGANVLTF.

In DNA, the CDR3 is TGCGCCAGCAGCCCGGGGGTTTCGGCAGATACGCAGTATTTT. It is translated as CASSPGVSADTQYF. The rearrangement joins TRBV5-1 to TRBJ2-3; the D gene is possibly TRBD2 (6 bases). CDR3 length: 14 amino acids. The V end was cut by 4 bases, the J end by 4 bases, with 13 bases between. Germline V lookup: CDR1 SGHRS, CDR2 YFSETQ.

The chain couples TRBV24-1 to TRBJ1-1, with 9 bases aligning to TRBD1. The CDR3 loop spans 13 amino acids. Germline V gene data show CDR1 as KGHDR and CDR2 as SFDVKD. V trimming: 9 bases; J trimming: 8 bases; junction bases outside the gene matches: 9. CDR3 sequence: CATQSRDRDEAFF. In DNA, the CDR3 is TGTGCCACCCAGTCCCGGGACAGGGACGAAGCTTTCTTT.

This rearrangement joins TRBV28 to TRBJ1-1; 7 bases line up with TRBD1. J gave up 1 base and V 6 bases, and 8 bases lay outside the gene matches. The CDR3 length is 15 residues. Germline CDR1 MDHEN, CDR2 SYDVKM. This chain's CDR3 is CASRAAQGRNTEAFF. The CDR3 DNA sequence: TGTGCCAGCAGGGCCGCACAGGGGCGGAACACTGAAGCTTTCTTT.

The CDR3: CASSPKTEYEQYF. The CDR3 nucleotides are TGTGCCAGCAGCCCGAAGACTGAATACGAGCAGTACTTC. This rearrangement joins TRBV7-9 to TRBJ2-7; D not resolved. The V end was cut by 5 bases, the J end by 4 bases, with 12 bases between. Germline values: CDR1 SEHNR, CDR2 FQNEAQ (reference sequence). The CDR3 is 13 amino acids.

The chain joins TRBV6-1 to TRBJ2-2; 10 nucleotides align to TRBD1. V shed 4 bases and J 2 bases; nucleotides not matched to a gene: 7. The CDR3 is 17 amino acids. Per the germline V gene, CDR1 is MNHNS and CDR2 is SASEGT. DNA for the CDR3: TGTGCCAGCAGTGTGGACAGGGGGGTTCTCAACACCGGGGAGCTGTTTTTT. Translating gives CASSVDRGVLNTGELFF.

This clone has only one observation. The chain couples TRBV19 to TRBJ1-3; D call uncertain. This CDR3 is built from 14 residues. CDR1 LNHDA and CDR2 SQIVND come from the germline V gene (reference sequence). The V end lost 7 bases, the J end lost 9 bases, and 19 bases lay between the germline ends. DNA for the CDR3: TGTGCCAGTATCCCGTCTCCGGGGATAGGCACCATATATTTT. Protein sequence: CASIPSPGIGTIYF.

This rearrangement joins TRBV5-6 to TRBJ1-4; D possibly corresponds to TRBD1 (5 bases). The CDR3 extends over 14 amino acids. Germline CDR1 and CDR2: SGHDT and YYEEEE. The V gene lost 2 bases and the J gene lost 8 bases, with 13 bases spanning the gap. This CDR3 reads CASSLSAGFEKLFF. As DNA, the CDR3 is TGTGCCAGCAGCTTATCGGCAGGGTTCGAAAAACTGTTTTTT.

The V call is TRBV2, the J call TRBJ1-1; TRBD1 is a possible D gene (6 bases). V gave up 9 bases and J gave up 3 bases, with 14 bases separating them. The CDR3 runs to 13 residues. Germline CDR1 reads SNHLY; CDR2 reads FYNNEI. CDR3 DNA sequence: TGTGCCAGTAAAAGGTACAGGGACACTGAAGCTTTCTTT. Translation: CASKRYRDTEAFF. Filled out from reference TRBV2 and TRBJ1-1, the complete variable domain reads EPEVTQTPSHQVTQMGQEVILRCVPISNHLYFYWYRQILGQKVEFLVSFYNNEISEKSEIFDDQFSVERPDGSNFTLKIRSTKLEDSAMYFCASKRYRDTEAFFGQGTRLTVV.

J is TRBJ1-1 and V is TRBV6-5, with no clear D. CDR1 is MNHEY, CDR2 SVGAGI, per germline. Trimming stripped 2 bases from V and 4 bases from J, with 8 bases between. The CDR3 is 13 residues long. CDR3 coding DNA: TGTGCCAGCAGTTACGGGGAGGTCACTGAAGCTTTCTTT. Translated: CASSYGEVTEAFF.

In this sample, this clone turned up a few times. The genes are TRBV7-2 and TRBJ2-2; 8 nucleotides match TRBD1. Germline lookup yields CDR1 SGHTA and CDR2 FQGNSA. The CDR3 consists of 15 residues. V lost 2 bases and J lost 4; bases outside the gene matches: 3. The CDR3 loop is CASSLQGAITGELFF. The CDR3 DNA is TGTGCCAGCAGCTTACAGGGGGCTATCACCGGGGAGCTGTTTTTT.

This CDR3 is CACTRGSNTGELFF. The DNA of the CDR3 is TGTGCCTGTACTAGGGGGTCGAACACCGGGGAGCTGTTTTTT. The chain uses TRBV19 and TRBJ2-2; possible D gene TRBD1, 6 bases. CDR1 and CDR2 from the germline V gene are LNHDA and SQIVND (reference sequence). With 11 bases removed from V and 0 bases from J, the gap between germline ends came to 13 bases. This CDR3 is 14 amino acids long.

The chain links TRBV21-1 to TRBJ1-2; the D segment call TRBD1 is taken from the table without a DNA check. TRBV21-1 is described as a pseudogene. The CDR3 totals 14 residues. CDR3 sequence (DNA): TGTGCCAGCAGCAAAGGGCTCCTGGGCCGCGGCTACACCTTC. Amino acid sequence: CASSKGLLGRGYTF.

V is TRBV12-3 or TRBV12-4 and J is TRBJ2-7; the D gene is possibly TRBD1 (6 bases). The ends were cut back, 6 bases at V and 1 base at J, with 10 bases in the middle. The CDR3 length is 13 residues. The CDR3 DNA is TGTGCCAGCAGGGAAACAGGGTCCTACGAGCAGTACTTC. Amino acids: CASRETGSYEQYF.

This clone was counted once. The J gene is TRBJ1-5, the V gene TRBV1; TRBD1, the table's D call, was not compared with the DNA. TRBV1 is a pseudogene segment. This CDR3 spans 15 amino acids. CDR3 residues: CTSSGPGTGNQPQHF. CDR3 DNA: TGCACCAGCAGCGGGCCAGGGACAGGCAATCAGCCCCAGCATTTT.

The gene calls are TRBV6-1 and TRBJ2-3; 7 bases are a match to TRBD1. The junction had 3 bases not matched to a gene; V was cut back by 3 bases and J by 0 bases. The CDR3 is made up of 15 amino acids. Germline CDR1 reads MNHNS; CDR2 reads SASEGT. The CDR3 DNA is TGTGCCAGCAGTGAGGGACAGTTTAGCACAGATACGCAGTATTTT. This translates into CASSEGQFSTDTQYF.

V and J are TRBV5-1 and TRBJ2-1; TRBD1 might be the D (6 bases). This CDR3 region has 14 residues. From germline, CDR1 is SGHRS and CDR2 YFSETQ. V lost 0 bases to trimming and J lost 2 bases, with 6 bases between them. CDR3 in DNA: TGCGCCAGCAGCTTGGGACAGGCCTACAATGAGCAGTTCTTC. It codes for CASSLGQAYNEQFF.